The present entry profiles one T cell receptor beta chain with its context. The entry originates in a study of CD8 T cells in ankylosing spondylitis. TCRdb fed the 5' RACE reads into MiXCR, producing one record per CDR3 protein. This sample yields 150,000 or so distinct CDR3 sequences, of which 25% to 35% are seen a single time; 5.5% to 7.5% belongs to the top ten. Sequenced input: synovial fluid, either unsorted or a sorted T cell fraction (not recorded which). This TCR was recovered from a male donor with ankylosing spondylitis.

The CDR3 DNA sequence: TGTGCCAGCAGCTTCCCCAGATATGAGCAGTTCTTC. Translation gives CASSFPRYEQFF. The V call is TRBV5-5, the J call TRBJ2-1, with D hard to call. Germline CDR1 and CDR2: SGHKS and YYEKEE (reference sequence). The CDR3 loop spans 12 amino acids. The V end was cut by 2 bases, the J end by 8 bases, with 8 bases between.